These T cell receptor beta chains were read from a single sample in a study of T cells in Graves' hyperthyroidism and ophthalmopathy. MiXCR, applied by TCRdb to the multiplex PCR reads, yields one record per CDR3 protein. Seen here are roughly 500,000 distinct CDR3 sequences, around 45% observed once, and the top ten hold around a fifth. Sequencing was performed on peripheral blood or thyroid tissue (not recorded which). These receptors were collected from an adult woman with Graves' disease, either hyperthyroidism or ophthalmopathy (not recorded which). CDR3s include the opening cysteine and the closing phenylalanine or tryptophan. A D gene is named only where the DNA matches it firmly. Only part of the rows carry a size: once, few, many, or a class if the clone is expanded.

abundance	d_gene	j_gene	v_gene	CDR3aa	CDR3nt
.	.	TRBJ2-7	TRBV29-1	CSSRDAPGEQYF	TGCAGCTCCCGGGACGCCCCGGGTGAGCAGTACTTC
.	.	TRBJ1-2	TRBV7-9	CASSTEGLFGYTF	TGTGCCAGCAGCACGGAGGGGCTTTTTGGCTACACCTTC
few	TRBD1	TRBJ1-3	TRBV19	CASKAAGGSYGYTIYF	TGTGCCAGTAAGGCAGCAGGGGGATCGTATGGCTACACCATATATTTT
many	.	TRBJ2-5	TRBV2	CASSERQQETQYF	TGTGCCAGCAGTGAAAGACAGCAAGAGACCCAGTACTTC
few	.	TRBJ1-4	TRBV25-1	CATSSHPGPGEKLFF	TGTGCCACCAGCAGCCACCCGGGACCCGGTGAAAAACTGTTTTTT
.	TRBD1	TRBJ1-2	TRBV20-1	CSALETGGAFGYTF	TGCAGTGCTCTTGAGACAGGGGGCGCCTTCGGCTACACCTTC
.	.	TRBJ2-7	TRBV6-5	CATAQGSPHEQYF	TGTGCCACCGCCCAGGGATCGCCCCACGAGCAGTACTTC
many	TRBD1	TRBJ2-7	TRBV7-9	CASSLGQNPYEQYF	TGTGCCAGCAGCCTGGGACAGAATCCCTACGAGCAGTACTTC
many	.	TRBJ2-7	TRBV7-9	CASSSRHPEAYEQYF	TGTGCCAGCAGCTCTCGACACCCCGAAGCCTACGAGCAGTACTTC
many	.	TRBJ1-1	TRBV12-3/TRBV12-4	CASSPQGSSLEAFF	TGTGCCAGCAGTCCCCAGGGGTCCTCGCTTGAAGCTTTCTTT
.	.	TRBJ1-2	TRBV29-1	CSSTANYGYTF	TGCAGCTCGACCGCGAACTATGGCTACACCTTC
.	.	TRBJ1-2	TRBV10-3	CAISVGRGYGYTF	TGTGCCATCAGTGTTGGCAGGGGCTATGGCTACACCTTC
.	TRBD1	TRBJ2-5	TRBV5-1	CASSFGTGRETQYF	TGCGCCAGCAGCTTCGGGACAGGGCGAGAGACCCAGTACTTC
.	TRBD1	TRBJ2-3	TRBV20-1	CSAPHGTGLTDTQYF	TGCAGTGCCCCCCACGGGACAGGGCTCACAGATACGCAGTATTTT